This TCR beta chain was documented in a study of blood T cell repertoires in COVID-19. Looking at the study overall: Some COVID-19 samples were acute and others convalescent; all came from the United States, Italy and Spain.

The CDR3 sequence is 15 residues long. CDR1 and CDR2 from the germline V gene are LNHDA and SQIVND (reference sequence). V was trimmed by 0 bases and J by 0 bases, leaving 6 bases between them. Per the original methods: Counts of nucleated cells, estimated from reference gene primer amplification, were obtained. Profiled with immunoSEQ multiplex PCR; TCRdb holds only in-frame clones, not every one. Clone size and the V and J calls come from that table; the DNA yielded D and trimming. The sample comprises about 200,000 clones, approximately 88% of which are singletons, and around 30% rests with the top ten.

The chain recombines TRBV19 with TRBJ1-5; no clear D. This receptor was obtained from a man aged 40-49 years with acute or convalescent COVID-19. Sequenced: peripheral blood. The CDR3 here is CASSIDGNSNQPQHF. In DNA, the CDR3 is TGTGCCAGTAGTATAGACGGGAATAGCAATCAGCCCCAGCATTTT.